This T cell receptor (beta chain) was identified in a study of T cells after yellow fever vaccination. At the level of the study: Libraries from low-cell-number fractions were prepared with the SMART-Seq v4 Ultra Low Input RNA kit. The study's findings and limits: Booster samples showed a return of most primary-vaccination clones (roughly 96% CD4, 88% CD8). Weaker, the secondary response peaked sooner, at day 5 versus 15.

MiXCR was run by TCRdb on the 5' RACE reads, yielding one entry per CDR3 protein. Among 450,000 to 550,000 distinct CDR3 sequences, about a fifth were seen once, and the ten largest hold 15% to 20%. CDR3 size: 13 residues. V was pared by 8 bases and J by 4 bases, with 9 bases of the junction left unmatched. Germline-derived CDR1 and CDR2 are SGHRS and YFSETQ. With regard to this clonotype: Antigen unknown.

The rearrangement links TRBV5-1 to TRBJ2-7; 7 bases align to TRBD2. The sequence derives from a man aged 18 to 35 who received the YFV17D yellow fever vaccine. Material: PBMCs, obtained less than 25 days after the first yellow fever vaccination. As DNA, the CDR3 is TGCGCCAGGTCCCGGCTCGGGGGGTACGAGCAGTACTTC. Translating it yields CARSRLGGYEQYF.